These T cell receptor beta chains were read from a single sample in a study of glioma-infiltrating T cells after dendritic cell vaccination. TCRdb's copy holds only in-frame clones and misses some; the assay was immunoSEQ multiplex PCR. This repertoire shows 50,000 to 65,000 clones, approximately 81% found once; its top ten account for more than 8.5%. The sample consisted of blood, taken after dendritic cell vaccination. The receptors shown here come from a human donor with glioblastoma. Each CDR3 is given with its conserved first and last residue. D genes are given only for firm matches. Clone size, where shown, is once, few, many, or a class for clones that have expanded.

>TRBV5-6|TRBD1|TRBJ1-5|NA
TGTGCCAGCAGCGCGGGACAGACCTATCAGCCCCAGCATTTT
CASSAGQTYQPQHF
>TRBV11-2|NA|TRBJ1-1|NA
TGTGCCAGCAGCTTAGGAGGGCTCACTGAAGCTTTCTTT
CASSLGGLTEAFF
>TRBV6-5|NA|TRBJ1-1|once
TGTGCCAGCAGTTACTACCGTAAACAGACAGCTGAAGCTTTCTTT
CASSYYRKQTAEAFF
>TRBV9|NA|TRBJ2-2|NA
TGTGCCAGCAGCGTAGGTCCGGACTACACCGGGGAGCTGTTTTTT
CASSVGPDYTGELFF
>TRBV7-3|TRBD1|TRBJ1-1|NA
TGTGCCAGCAGCCCAAGGACAGGGGCGGGTACTGAAGCTTTCTTT
CASSPRTGAGTEAFF
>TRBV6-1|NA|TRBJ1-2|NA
TGTGCCAGCAGACCAGACGGAGTATATGGCTACACCTTC
CASRPDGVYGYTF
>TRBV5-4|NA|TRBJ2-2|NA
TGTGCCAGCAGCTTGGTACAGAACACCGGGGAGCTGTTTTTT
CASSLVQNTGELFF
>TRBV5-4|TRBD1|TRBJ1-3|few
TGTGCCAGCAGCCGGGACAGTGATTTGGGAAACACCATATATTTT
CASSRDSDLGNTIYF
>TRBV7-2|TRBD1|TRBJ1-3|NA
TGTGCCAGCAGCTTCGGGACAGATTCTGGAAACACCATATATTTT
CASSFGTDSGNTIYF
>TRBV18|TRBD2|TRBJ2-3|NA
TGTGCCAGCTCAGGACAGTCTGGACTAGCTCCCAGATTCTTAGATACGCAGTATTTT
CASSGQSGLAPRFLDTQYF
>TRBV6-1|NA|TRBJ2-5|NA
TGTGCCAGCAGTTCTTACCTGGCGGGGGAGACCCAGTACTTC
CASSSYLAGETQYF
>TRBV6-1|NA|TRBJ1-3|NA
TGTGCCAGCAGTGATGGGCAGATTATCGGAAACACCATATATTTT
CASSDGQIIGNTIYF
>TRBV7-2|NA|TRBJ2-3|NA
TGTGCCAGCATCGAAACAGGGGATACGCAGTATTTT
CASIETGDTQYF
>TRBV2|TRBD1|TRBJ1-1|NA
TGTGCCAGCATCCTACAGGGGAGGCACACTGAAGCTTTCTTT
CASILQGRHTEAFF
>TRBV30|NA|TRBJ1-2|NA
TGTGCCTGGAGTGAAATGTCAGGGGTTGGTGGCTACACCTTC
CAWSEMSGVGGYTF
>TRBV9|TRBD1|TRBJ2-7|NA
TGTGCCAGCAGTCCCGGGACAGTCTCCTACGAGCAGTACTTC
CASSPGTVSYEQYF
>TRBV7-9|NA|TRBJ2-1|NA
TGTGCCAGCACCTTATATCTCGGGGGTCCCTACAATGAGCAGTTCTTC
CASTLYLGGPYNEQFF
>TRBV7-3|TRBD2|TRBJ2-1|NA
TGTGCCAGCAGCTCCCCAACTAGCGGGGGGGTCTACAATGAGCAGTTCTTC
CASSSPTSGGVYNEQFF
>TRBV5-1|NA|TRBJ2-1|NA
TGCGCCAGCAGCTTGGCGAACGCGGGACTCCCCCATGAGCAGTTCTTC
CASSLANAGLPHEQFF
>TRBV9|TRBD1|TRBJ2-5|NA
TGTGCCAGCAGCTACAGCCCGGGGACAGACGAGACCCAGTACTTC
CASSYSPGTDETQYF
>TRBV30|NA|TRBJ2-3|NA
TGTGCCTGGTACCCAACTAGCCGTGGAGTAGATACGCAGTATTTT
CAWYPTSRGVDTQYF
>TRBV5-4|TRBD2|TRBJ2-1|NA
TGTGCCAGCAGCTTGGAGCGGGGCGGGGCGTTCTTC
CASSLERGGAFF
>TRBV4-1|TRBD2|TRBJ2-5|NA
TGCGCCAGCAGCCACCCGGGACTAGCGGGGGGGCCCTTCAAGGAGACCCAGTACTTC
CASSHPGLAGGPFKETQYF
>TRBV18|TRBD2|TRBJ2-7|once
TGTGCCAGCTCACCGGGACTAGCGGATTCCTACGAGCAGTACTTC
CASSPGLADSYEQYF
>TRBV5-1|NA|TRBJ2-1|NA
TGCGCCAGCAGCTTAGGCGGGACAGTAAACAATGAGCAGTTCTTC
CASSLGGTVNNEQFF
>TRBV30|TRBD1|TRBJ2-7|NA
TGTGCCTGGAGTTTAGGGACAGGGGTTAACGAGCAGTACTTC
CAWSLGTGVNEQYF
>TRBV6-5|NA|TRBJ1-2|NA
TGTGCCAGCAGTGGAGGCAGGGGCCTCTATGGCTACACCTTC
CASSGGRGLYGYTF
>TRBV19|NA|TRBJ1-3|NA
TGTGCCAGTTTTGACGGAGCCTCTGGAAACACCATATATTTT
CASFDGASGNTIYF
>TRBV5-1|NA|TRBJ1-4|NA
TGCGCCAGCAGCCCGAATTGGGGAGATGAAAAACTGTTTTTT
CASSPNWGDEKLFF
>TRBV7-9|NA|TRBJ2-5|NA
TGTGCCAGCAGCTTAGGTGGGGGGACGGCCCCAACCCAGTACTTC
CASSLGGGTAPTQYF
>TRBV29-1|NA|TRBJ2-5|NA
TGCAGCGCCGAAGGACAGGCGGGGATGGAGACCCAGTACTTC
CSAEGQAGMETQYF
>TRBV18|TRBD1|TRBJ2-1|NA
TGTGCCAGCTCACCAAGACAGGGGGCGAATGAGCAGTTCTTC
CASSPRQGANEQFF
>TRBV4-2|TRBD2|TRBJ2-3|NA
TGTGCCAGCAGCCAATACCTAGCGGGGGGCACAGATACGCAGTATTTT
CASSQYLAGGTDTQYF
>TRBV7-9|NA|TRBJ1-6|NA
TGTGCCAGCACCCCGGGGGGGCTCAATAATTCACCCCTCCACTTT
CASTPGGLNNSPLHF
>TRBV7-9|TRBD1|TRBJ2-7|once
TGTGCCAGCAGCTCCCTTCGACAGGGGAACGAGCAGTACTTC
CASSSLRQGNEQYF
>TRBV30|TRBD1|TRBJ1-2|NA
TGTGCCTGGAGTCGGGGGCAGGGGGTCGAGATCTATGGCTACACCTTC
CAWSRGQGVEIYGYTF
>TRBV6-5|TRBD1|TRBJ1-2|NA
TGTGCCAGCCGAGTTAGTCAGGGGGAAGGGTATGGCTACACCTTC
CASRVSQGEGYGYTF
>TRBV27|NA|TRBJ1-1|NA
TGTGCCAGCCAGGGGTGGGCGTCGACTGAAGCTTTCTTT
CASQGWASTEAFF
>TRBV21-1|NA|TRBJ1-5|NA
TGTGCCAGCAGCAAGAATCCAGGGCAAAGCAATCAGCCCCAGCATTTT
CASSKNPGQSNQPQHF
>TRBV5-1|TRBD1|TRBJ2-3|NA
TGCGCCAGCAGCTCCCACAGGGGGCAGGGCACAGATACGCAGTATTTT
CASSSHRGQGTDTQYF
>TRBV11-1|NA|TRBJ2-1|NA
TGTGCCAGCAGCCCTTATATGAGCTCCTACAATGAGCAGTTCTTC
CASSPYMSSYNEQFF
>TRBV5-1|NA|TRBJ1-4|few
TGCGCCAGCAGCTTGACAGCAACTAATGAAAAACTGTTTTTT
CASSLTATNEKLFF
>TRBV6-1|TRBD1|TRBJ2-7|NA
TGTGCCAGCAGTTATCGGGGACAGGGGAAGGAGCAGTACTTC
CASSYRGQGKEQYF